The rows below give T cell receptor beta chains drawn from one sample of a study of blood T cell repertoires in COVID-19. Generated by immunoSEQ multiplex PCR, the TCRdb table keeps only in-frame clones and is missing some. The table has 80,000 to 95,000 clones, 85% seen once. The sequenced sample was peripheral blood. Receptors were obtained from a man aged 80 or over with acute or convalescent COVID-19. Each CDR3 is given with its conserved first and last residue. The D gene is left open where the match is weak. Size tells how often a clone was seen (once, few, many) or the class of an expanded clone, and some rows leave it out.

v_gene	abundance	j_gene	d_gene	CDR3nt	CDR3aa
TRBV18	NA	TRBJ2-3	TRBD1	TGTGCCAGCTCACCGCCGCCGGGACAGGCTTCAGATACGCAGTATTTT	CASSPPPGQASDTQYF
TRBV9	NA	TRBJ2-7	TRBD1	TGTGCCAGCAGCGTCCGGGACAGGGCCCACGAGCAGTACTTC	CASSVRDRAHEQYF
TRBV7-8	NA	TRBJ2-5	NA	TGTGCCAGCAGCTCCTTGACTGAGACGCTGGAGACCCAGTACTTC	CASSSLTETLETQYF
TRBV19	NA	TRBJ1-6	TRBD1	TGTGCCAGTAGTCCAAGACAGGGTGGTAATTCACCCCTCCACTTT	CASSPRQGGNSPLHF
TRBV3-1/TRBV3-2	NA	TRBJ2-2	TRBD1	TGTGCCAGCAGCCAAATGGGACAGGGTTCTGAGGAGCTGTTTTTT	CASSQMGQGSEELFF
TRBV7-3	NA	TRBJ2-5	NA	TGTGCCAGCAGCTTAAGGGGCGGAGAGACCCAGTACTTC	CASSLRGGETQYF
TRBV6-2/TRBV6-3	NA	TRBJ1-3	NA	TGTGCCAGCACCCCGGGACAACGCTCTGGAAACACCATATATTTT	CASTPGQRSGNTIYF
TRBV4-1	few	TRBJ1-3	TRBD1	TGCGCCAGCAGCCAAGATCCGGGACAGGGGGTGAGCTCTGGAAACACCATATATTTT	CASSQDPGQGVSSGNTIYF
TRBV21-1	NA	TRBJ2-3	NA	TGTGCCAGCAGTCCCTCTAATGACGCGGGACAGGCTAGCACAGATACGCAGTATTTT	CASSPSNDAGQASTDTQYF
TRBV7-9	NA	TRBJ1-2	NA	TGTGCCAGCACCAACTACTATGGCTACACCTTC	CASTNYYGYTF
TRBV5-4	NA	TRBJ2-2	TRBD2	TGTGCCAGCAGCCCCGATAGCGGGAGGATTACCGGGGAGCTGTTTTTT	CASSPDSGRITGELFF
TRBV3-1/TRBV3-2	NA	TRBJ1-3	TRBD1	TGTGCCAGCAGCCAACGTCTCGGACAGGCCGGAAACACCATATATTTT	CASSQRLGQAGNTIYF
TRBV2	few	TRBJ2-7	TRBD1	TGTGCCAGCAGTGAGGGAACCGGGACAGGGCCCTACGAGCAGTACTTC	CASSEGTGTGPYEQYF
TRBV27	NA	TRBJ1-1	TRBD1	TGTGCCAGCAGTCCGGGACAGGGTAGGAACACTGAAGCTTTCTTT	CASSPGQGRNTEAFF
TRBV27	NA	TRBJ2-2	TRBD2	TGTGCCAGCAGTCCGTCGGGACTAGCGGGACCCCCAATGTGGACCGGGGAGCTGTTTTTT	CASSPSGLAGPPMWTGELFF
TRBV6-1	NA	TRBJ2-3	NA	TGTGCCAGCAGTGACCCTTCCGGGATACGGCAGTATTTT	CASSDPSGIRQYF
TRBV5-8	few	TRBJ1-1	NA	TGTGCCAGCCCAGGGAGGGGGACTGAAGCTTTCTTT	CASPGRGTEAFF
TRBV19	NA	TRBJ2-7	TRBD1	TGTGCCACTCGGACAGGAGTCTACGAGCAGTACTTC	CATRTGVYEQYF
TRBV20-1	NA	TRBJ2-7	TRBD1	TGCAGTGCTAGTGATTGGGGACAGGGACCTTCCTACGAGCAGTACTTC	CSASDWGQGPSYEQYF
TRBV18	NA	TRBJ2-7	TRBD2	TGTGCCAGCTCACCAAAGGCACTAGCGGGAGTACCCTACGAGCAGTACTTC	CASSPKALAGVPYEQYF
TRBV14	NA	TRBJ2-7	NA	TGTGCCAGCAGTCCTACAGGATCCTACGAGCAGTACTTC	CASSPTGSYEQYF
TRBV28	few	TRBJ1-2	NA	TGTGCCAGCACCGCCCGGGCAGGGAGGGGTGGATATGGCTACACCTTC	CASTARAGRGGYGYTF
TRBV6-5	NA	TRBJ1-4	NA	TGTGCCAGCAGTTCCAGCGCAACTAATGAAAAACTGTTTTTT	CASSSSATNEKLFF
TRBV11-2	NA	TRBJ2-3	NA	TGTGCCAGCAGCTTAACGGCAGATACGCAGTATTTT	CASSLTADTQYF